This section outlines one T cell receptor (beta chain) sequence together with its context. This clonotype occurred once. Its antigen remains undetermined. Base qualities are missing; no much larger clone stands one base away. One read alone lends weak support. The junction shows trimming of 4 bases on V and 5 bases on J, plus 8 bases between the germline ends. Per the germline V gene, ENHRY is the CDR1 and SYGVKD is the CDR2. Including the terminal cysteine and phenylalanine, the CDR3 comprises 13 residues. This entry keeps only the CDR3 DNA: 39 bases, framed from base 1. Sequenced on an Illumina HiSeq 2500. Quantitative 5'-RACE with molecular barcodes was the method used to prepare the TCR beta libraries. Regarding the original processing steps: A new computational method based on a probabilistic model of VDJ rearrangement was used to identify disease-linked TCR variants. Using fastp trimming at Q25 and MiXCR clonotype assembly, TCRdb reanalyzed the public sequencing data and kept in-frame beta chains. Identical CDR3 proteins give one entry, which carries the most common genes and DNA. TCRdb's processing, not the authors', yielded these V and J calls. Here the sample has around 440,000 distinct CDR3 sequences; 17% occur a single time. The ten biggest clones cover just over 1% of the sample.

The sample belongs to a study of CD8 T cells in ankylosing spondylitis (dated by TCRdb to the late 2010s). Background for the entire study: T cell receptor beta repertoires were profiled in healthy donors and ankylosing spondylitis patients so that disease-linked TCR variants could be found. The whole study cohort included about a hundred healthy donors and 25 ankylosing spondylitis patients. Peripheral blood was sampled, and synovial fluid was additionally collected from ankylosing spondylitis patients. General findings and caveats noted by the study authors: Blood from ankylosing spondylitis patients appeared to be characterized by a TCR beta motif made up of seven or eight highly homologous amino acid variants. A CD8+ phenotype was shown by the disease-linked clones, which were found at relatively low frequencies in peripheral blood. Some TCR beta motif variants had previously been reported in synovial fluid and blood of reactive arthritis patients, which suggested common disease-initiation mechanisms. The disease-linked clones were reported as significantly enriched in matched synovial fluid samples from ankylosing spondylitis patients.

This receptor was taken from a male donor with ankylosing spondylitis. Specimen: blood, either unsorted or a sorted T cell fraction (not recorded which). The V gene is TRBV10-3 and the J gene is TRBJ1-4; confidence is insufficient to name the D gene. The DNA sequence is given as TGTGCCATCAGTGCCCTGGAGAATGAAAAACTGTTTTTT. Translation gives CAISALENEKLFF.